The 14 T cell receptor beta chains listed next were all sequenced from one sample in a study of tumor and adjacent non-tumor tissue in lung cancer. The library came from three nested PCR rounds adapted from ARM-PCR protocols. MiXCR, applied by TCRdb to the multiplex PCR reads, yields one record per CDR3 protein. The data show about 80,000 distinct CDR3 sequences, approximately 80% seen once. No cell sorting was done before RNA was extracted from the tissue. This non-tumor lung sample came from over 3 cm beyond the tumor edge. Sequencing input: distant non-tumor lung tissue. The receptors were sampled from a man aged 55-75 years with non-small cell lung cancer.

Concerning this clonotype: A read error is likely, as this CDR3 ends without the conserved phenylalanine or tryptophan. The rearrangement links TRBV11-3 to TRBJ2-1; D gene ambiguous. The CDR3 contains 13 residues. The V gene's germline CDR1 is SGHNT and CDR2 YENEEA. CDR3 bases: TGTGCCAGCAACTTAGGTCTTCTTAGAGAGCAGTTCTTA. Protein sequence: CASNLGLLREQFL.

The chain uses TRBV11-3 and TRBJ1-2; 9 positions match TRBD1. V lost 5 bases and J lost 4; bases outside the gene matches: 2. CDR3 size: 13 residues. Germline values: CDR1 SGHNT, CDR2 YENEEA. The CDR3: CASSEGQGYGYTF. CDR3 nucleotides: TGTGCCAGCAGCGAGGGACAGGGCTATGGCTACACCTTC.

Comments on this clonotype: A much larger clonotype is one base distant, so this may be a read error. The chain recombines TRBV11-1 with TRBJ2-5; 7 positions match TRBD1. CDR3 length: 15 residues. Per the germline V gene, CDR1 is SGHAT and CDR2 is FQDESV (reference sequence). The CDR3 nucleotides read TGTGCCAGCAGCTTAAACGGACAGGACCAAAAGACCCAGTACTTC. It specifies CASSLNGQDQKTQYF.

This clonotype was counted a single time. This CDR3 is missing its conserved last phenylalanine or tryptophan, likely due to a read error. The J gene is TRBJ1-3, the V gene TRBV11-2; tentatively, D is TRBD1 (5 bases). The germline gives CDR1 SGHAT, CDR2 FQNNGV. The CDR3 is 16 residues long. CDR3 region: CANSLPHAGMESTIYL. In nucleotides, the CDR3 is TGTGCCAACAGCTTACCCCATGCAGGGATGGAGAGCACCATATATCTT.

This chain uses TRBV20-1 with TRBJ2-1, with no clear D. V was pared by 2 bases and J by 6 bases, with 11 bases between. The germline V gene encodes CDR1 DFQATT and CDR2 SNEGSKA (reference sequence). The CDR3 has 13 amino acids. Here the CDR3 reads CSARTNDINEQFF. The CDR3 DNA follows: TGCAGTGCTAGAACTAACGATATCAATGAGCAGTTCTTC.

This clonotype was seen only once. J is TRBJ2-1 and V is TRBV5-4; either TRBD1 or TRBD2 may fit D (5 bases each). CDR1 is SGHNT, CDR2 YYREEE, per germline (reference sequence). The V gene lost 0 bases and the J gene lost 12 bases, with 25 bases spanning the gap. CDR3 length equals 17 residues. As DNA, the CDR3 is TGTGCCAGCAGCTTGGGAGCTGGGAGAGGGACCTCAGCTGGGCAGTTCTTC. This translates into CASSLGAGRGTSAGQFF.

About this clonotype: Without the conserved terminal phenylalanine or tryptophan, this CDR3 likely stems from a read error. Because the CDR3's place on the DNA is in doubt, the DNA is left out and the CDR3 is given as listed by TCRdb. V gene TRBV11-3 combines with J gene TRBJ2-2; the D call of TRBD2 is as the table states it, not checked on the DNA. From germline, CDR1 is SGHNT and CDR2 YENEEA. The CDR3 is 18 residues long, counting both termini. CDR3 region: CASSSRGAGGYRPGERFY.

The CDR3 sequence: CASLDRPNTEAFF. CDR3 bases: TGTGCCAGCCTGGACAGGCCGAACACTGAAGCTTTCTTT. The chain combines TRBV6-2 or TRBV6-3 with TRBJ1-1; TRBD1 agrees at 7 bases. The CDR3 is made up of 13 amino acids. Germline lookup yields CDR1 MNHEY and CDR2 SVGEGT. Trimming removed 8 bases from V and 1 base from J; junction bases left unmatched: 4.

Concerning this clonotype: This CDR3 fails to terminate in the conserved phenylalanine or tryptophan, so it likely reflects a read error. The J gene is TRBJ1-1, the V gene TRBV11-2; D is perhaps TRBD1 (5 bases). CDR3 size: 14 residues. Germline V CDR1 and CDR2: SGHAT, FQNNGV. The CDR3 DNA reads as TGTGTCAGTAACTTAGTCGGGAGGGGCACTGAAGCTTTCTCT. Protein sequence: CVSNLVGRGTEAFS.

V and J are TRBV29-1 and TRBJ2-3; the D gene is possibly TRBD1 (7 bases). The CDR3 extends over 14 amino acids. V lost 7 bases and J lost 8, with 22 bases in between. Germline V gene lookup returns CDR1 SQVTM and CDR2 ANQGSEA. CDR3 sequence (DNA): TGCAGCGCCGGAGGGGGACAGTTGTCGGTTACGCAGTATTTT. Protein product: CSAGGGQLSVTQYF.

V gene TRBV11-3 combines with J gene TRBJ2-3; D unclear. This CDR3 is built from 11 residues. Germline loops: CDR1 SGHNT, CDR2 YENEEA. CDR3 coding DNA: TGTACCAACAGCTTAGTAGATACGCAGTATTTT. The encoded protein is CTNSLVDTQYF. The full variable domain, its missing parts supplied by reference TRBV11-3 and TRBJ2-3, is EAGVVQSPRYKIIEKKQPVAFWCNPISGHNTLYWYLQNLGQGPELLIRYENEEAVDDSQLPKDRFSAERLKGVDSTLKIQPAELGDSAVYLCTNSLVDTQYFGPGTRLTVL.

As concerns this clonotype: A much larger clone lies a single base off, so this may be a read error. V is TRBV11-2 and J is TRBJ2-7; D might be TRBD1 (6 bases). Germline V lookup: CDR1 SGHAT, CDR2 FQNNGV. The CDR3 sequence is 15 residues long. CDR3 in amino acids: CASNLAPDSSYEQYF. The CDR3, as DNA: TGTGCCAGCAACTTAGCCCCGGACAGCTCCTACGAGCAGTACTTC.

Remarks on this clonotype: The conserved phenylalanine or tryptophan normally closing the CDR3 is absent here, so this likely arose from a read error. The chain is built from TRBV11-3 and TRBJ2-1; 7 bases agree with TRBD1. Per germline, CDR1 SGHNT and CDR2 YENEEA. The CDR3 is 15 amino acids. Here the CDR3 reads CACSYFGTGASEQFL. The CDR3 nucleotides are TGTGCCTGCAGCTACTTCGGAACAGGGGCCAGTGAGCAGTTCCTC.

In its sample, this clonotype was seen many times. The V and J genes are TRBV5-4 and TRBJ1-1, with a weak D call TRBD1 (6 bases). CDR3 length: 16 residues. With 4 bases removed from V and 4 bases from J, the gap between germline ends came to 20 bases. Germline assignment: CDR1 SGHNT and CDR2 YYREEE (reference sequence). The CDR3 is CASSPGVGALGTEAFF. CDR3 nucleotides: TGTGCCAGCAGCCCCGGTGTGGGGGCGTTGGGCACTGAAGCTTTCTTT.